The present entry profiles one TCR beta chain with its context. Its antigen is not identified. This sample was included in a study of early stage breast cancer tumors. Study context: Of some 16 invasive breast tumors, 11 to 12 were hormone receptor-positive, HER2-negative.

The method was immunoSEQ multiplex PCR; TCRdb's version includes in-frame clones alone and lacks a portion of them. The table lists under 45,000 clones, around 70% of them singletons. Study-level points and caveats: Unsorted bulk genomic DNA sequencing lacked pairing and functional marker data.

Germline V gives CDR1 SGHNT, CDR2 YYREEE (reference sequence). V shed 0 bases and J 4 bases; nucleotides not matched to a gene: 3. CDR3 length: 16 amino acids. This sequence originates from a person aged 45 to 60 with breast cancer. Sequenced material: blood. The rearrangement uses TRBV5-4 and TRBJ2-3; 12 positions agree with TRBD2. Here the CDR3 reads CASSLARLAGADTQYF. The CDR3 DNA is TGTGCCAGCAGCTTGGCCAGACTAGCGGGGGCAGATACGCAGTATTTT.